This TCR beta chain emerged from a study of cytomegalovirus exposure and HLA in healthy donors. The CDR3 loop spans 15 amino acids. Trimming cost V 7 bases and J 7 bases; bases outside gene matches: 14. CDR1 and CDR2 (germline): MNHEY, SVGAGI. Concerning this clone itself: What it recognizes is unknown.

Study-level results: After further analysis at a later stage, roughly 16,000 TCR beta sequences were associated with HLA alleles at 0.05 false discovery rate.

Amplification used 60 Vbeta primers and 13 Jbeta primers. Libraries were prepared by immunoSEQ multiplex PCR; TCRdb keeps only in-frame clonotypes and omits some of them. Of roughly 140,000 clones listed, about 76% are singletons. What was sequenced was PBMCs. The chain carries TRBV6-5 and TRBJ2-7; 9 nucleotides align to TRBD1. This clonotype was sampled from a human donor in good health. DNA for the CDR3: TGTGCCAGCATAGAAGACAGGGGGGGTTCGCGGGAGCAGTACTTC. It is translated as CASIEDRGGSREQYF.